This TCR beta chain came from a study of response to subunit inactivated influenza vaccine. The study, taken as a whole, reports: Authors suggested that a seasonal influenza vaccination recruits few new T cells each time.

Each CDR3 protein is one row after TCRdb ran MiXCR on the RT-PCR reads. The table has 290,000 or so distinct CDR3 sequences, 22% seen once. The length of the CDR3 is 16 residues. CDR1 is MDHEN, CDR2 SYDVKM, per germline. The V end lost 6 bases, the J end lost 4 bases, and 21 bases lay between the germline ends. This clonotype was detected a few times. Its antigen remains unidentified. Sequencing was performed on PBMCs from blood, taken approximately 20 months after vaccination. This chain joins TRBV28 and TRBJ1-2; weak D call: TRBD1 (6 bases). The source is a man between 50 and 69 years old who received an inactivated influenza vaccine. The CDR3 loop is CASRGGREVRSYGYTF. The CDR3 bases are TGTGCCAGCAGGGGGGGCAGGGAAGTTAGGAGCTATGGCTACACCTTC.